The 18 T cell receptor beta chains presented below share a single source sample, sequenced in a study of shared clonotypes between healthy human individuals. Produced via immunoSEQ multiplex PCR; TCRdb's table is partial and in-frame only. The table records 980,000 or so clones, 76% of them present only once. The sequencing sample was made of memory CD4+ T cells sorted from blood. The sample's subset: CD45RA-negative fraction. The receptors stem from a young man in good health.

The DNA for the CDR3 is TGTGCCAGCAGCGAACTGGGCCTCACCGGGGAGCTGTTTTTT. Translating it yields CASSELGLTGELFF. V usage is TRBV5-8 and J usage is TRBJ2-2; D is uncertain. Germline V gene data show CDR1 as SGHTS and CDR2 as YDEGEE. This CDR3 has 14 residues. Trimming cost V 4 bases and J 4 bases, with 11 bases left between them.

The chain combines TRBV13 with TRBJ2-7, with D possibly matching TRBD1 (5 bases). Trimming left V 5 bases short and J 3 bases short, with 11 bases between. This CDR3 has 13 amino acids. The V gene's germline CDR1 is PRHDT and CDR2 FYEKMQ (reference sequence). CDR3 region: CASSMDKNYEQYF. CDR3 nucleotide sequence: TGTGCCAGCAGCATGGACAAGAACTACGAGCAGTACTTC.

The chain carries TRBV6-6 and TRBJ1-2; unclear D gene. The germline gives CDR1 MNHNY, CDR2 SVGAGI (reference sequence). V shed 4 bases and J shed 7 bases, with 7 bases lying between them. The CDR3 is 11 residues long. The CDR3 sequence is CASSLWGGYTF. In DNA form, the CDR3 reads TGTGCCAGCAGTTTATGGGGTGGCTACACCTTC.

This chain's CDR3 is CASSVEAQGGNTIYF. The CDR3 DNA reads TGTGCCAGCAGCGTAGAGGCACAGGGGGGAAACACCATATATTTT. The chain carries TRBV9 and TRBJ1-3; 7 nucleotides line up with TRBD1. This CDR3 comprises 15 residues. The V gene's germline CDR1 is SGDLS and CDR2 YYNGEE. Trimming removed 0 bases from V and 4 bases from J; junction bases left unmatched: 4.

The genes are TRBV15 and TRBJ1-1, with D possibly matching TRBD1 (6 bases). V was trimmed by 0 bases and J by 2 bases, leaving 13 bases between them. The CDR3 length is 16 residues. The germline CDR1 and CDR2 sequences are LNHNV and YYDKDF (reference sequence). The DNA for the CDR3 is TGTGCCACCAGCAGAGAGGAAGGCAGGGGTAACACTGAAGCTTTCTTT. Its protein is CATSREEGRGNTEAFF.

To note about this clone: Within the sample, other DNA sequences also encode this same CDR3. The chain recombines TRBV18 with TRBJ1-2; the D is unclear. The CDR3 length is 13 residues. Germline CDR1 reads KGHSH; CDR2 reads LQKENI. With 2 bases removed from V and 3 bases from J, the gap between germline ends came to 7 bases. The CDR3 DNA is TGTGCCAGCTCACCAGGGCGGGACTATGGCTACACCTTC. Protein sequence: CASSPGRDYGYTF.

The chain recombines TRBV6-6 with TRBJ2-1; 9 positions agree with TRBD1. CDR1 is MNHNY, CDR2 SVGAGI, per germline (reference sequence). The V segment lost 7 bases and the J segment 5 bases; nucleotides outside the gene matches: 12. The CDR3 runs 16 residues. The CDR3 coding sequence is TGTGCCAGCATTTCCCGCCAGGGGACAGGGAACAATGAGCAGTTCTTC. It yields the protein CASISRQGTGNNEQFF.

This clone was counted a few times. The chain is built from TRBV27 and TRBJ1-1; 11 bases are shared with TRBD1. The J segment lost 3 bases and the V segment lost 5 bases, leaving 5 bases of the junction unmatched. Germline assignment: CDR1 MNHEY and CDR2 SMNVEV (reference sequence). The CDR3 has 15 residues. The CDR3 DNA reads TGTGCCAGCAGTCCCGGGGACAGGGGGTACACTGAAGCTTTCTTT. It yields the protein CASSPGDRGYTEAFF.

This chain connects TRBV5-4 to TRBJ1-1; weak D call: TRBD1 (5 bases). This CDR3 region has 15 residues. Germline assignment: CDR1 SGHNT and CDR2 YYREEE (reference sequence). The V end was cut by 4 bases, the J end by 1 base, with 14 bases between. CDR3 nucleotides: TGTGCCAGCAGCCTTACTAATCAGGGGAACACTGAAGCTTTCTTT. Translation gives CASSLTNQGNTEAFF.

This rearrangement joins TRBV5-4 to TRBJ2-2; D not resolved. The CDR3 contains 12 residues. CDR1 SGHNT and CDR2 YYREEE come from the germline V gene (reference sequence). V gave up 4 bases and J gave up 7 bases, with 8 bases separating them. This chain's CDR3 is CASSLSVGELFF. As DNA, the CDR3 is TGTGCCAGCAGCCTGTCGGTCGGGGAGCTGTTTTTT. Supplemented by reference TRBV5-4 and TRBJ2-2, the full variable domain reads ETGVTQSPTHLIKTRGQQVTLRCSSQSGHNTVSWYQQALGQGPQFIFQYYREEENGRGNFPPRFSGLQFPNYSSELNVNALELDDSALYLCASSLSVGELFFGEGSRLTVL.

Of note for this clone: The sample contains more than one DNA sequence encoding this CDR3. V gene TRBV5-1 combines with J gene TRBJ2-7, with D perhaps matching TRBD1 (6 bases). The CDR3 loop spans 14 amino acids. The ends were cut back, 0 bases at V and 1 base at J, with 8 bases in the middle. CDR1 and CDR2 (germline): SGHRS, YFSETQ. The CDR3 is CASSLATGSYEQYF. As DNA, the CDR3 is TGCGCCAGCAGCTTGGCGACAGGTTCCTACGAGCAGTACTTC.

The chain recombines TRBV27 with TRBJ2-7; weak D call: TRBD2 (5 bases). With 0 bases removed from V and 4 bases from J, the gap between germline ends came to 10 bases. The CDR3 is 14 amino acids. Germline assignment: CDR1 MNHEY and CDR2 SMNVEV (reference sequence). CDR3 sequence: CASSLSRGEYEQYF. The CDR3 nucleotides read TGTGCCAGCAGTTTATCTCGGGGAGAGTACGAGCAGTACTTC.

This clone has a single count. The chain combines TRBV12-5 with TRBJ2-1, with D tentatively TRBD2 (5 bases). Trimming took off 4 bases at V and 3 bases at J, with 13 bases between the two ends. The germline CDR1 and CDR2 sequences are LGHNT and FRNRAP. This CDR3 has 15 amino acids. Here the CDR3 DNA reads TGTGCTAGTGGTTCCCGGGGTTGGGGCTACAATGAGCAGTTCTTC. Amino acids: CASGSRGWGYNEQFF.

This chain uses TRBV7-3 with TRBJ2-5; a possible D gene is TRBD1 (5 bases). The CDR3 totals 13 residues. Germline loops: CDR1 SGHTA, CDR2 FQGTGA. V shed 3 bases and J shed 5 bases, with 10 bases lying between them. The CDR3 coding sequence is TGTGCCAGCAGCTTCGACAGCCTGGAGACCCAGTACTTC. It translates to CASSFDSLETQYF. Looking up the rest from reference TRBV7-3 and TRBJ2-5 gives the full variable domain: GAGVSQTPSNKVTEKGKYVELRCDPISGHTALYWYRQSLGQGPEFLIYFQGTGAADDSGLPNDRFFAVRPEGSVSTLKIQRTERGDSAVYLCASSFDSLETQYFGPGTRLLVL.

The chain links TRBV7-9 to TRBJ2-7; TRBD2 might be the D (6 bases). The CDR3 is 10 amino acids. From germline, CDR1 is SEHNR and CDR2 FQNEAQ (reference sequence). V was cut by 5 bases and J by 12 bases, with 11 bases left in between. CDR3 residues: CASSNHGRYF. The CDR3 bases are TGTGCCAGCAGCAACCACGGGAGGTACTTC.

This clone has a count of ten or more. Within the sample, other DNA sequences also encode this same CDR3. V is TRBV5-1 and J is TRBJ2-7; 11 bases fit TRBD1. Germline CDR1 and CDR2: SGHRS and YFSETQ. V dropped 4 bases and J dropped 3; count of bases not matched to a gene: 3. The CDR3 extends over 14 amino acids. CDR3 DNA: TGCGCCAGCAGCGAGGGACAGGGGGGCTACGAGCAGTACTTC. It translates to CASSEGQGGYEQYF.

The chain is built from TRBV9 and TRBJ2-1; TRBD2 matches 12 bases. This CDR3 region has 16 residues. The ends lost 0 bases at V and 5 bases at J; junction bases unmatched: 3. The germline CDR1 and CDR2 sequences are SGDLS and YYNGEE. CDR3 region: CASSVGLAGVDNEQFF. CDR3 bases: TGTGCCAGCAGCGTAGGACTAGCGGGAGTTGACAATGAGCAGTTCTTC.

The genes are TRBV6-5 and TRBJ2-7; no definite D call. The CDR3 contains 13 residues. V lost 6 bases and J 5 bases, leaving 14 bases between the germline ends. Germline V gene data show CDR1 as MNHEY and CDR2 as SVGAGI. The CDR3 DNA sequence: TGTGCCAGCAGCCCACCAGGTTTTAACGAGCAGTACTTC. Its protein is CASSPPGFNEQYF.